What follows are 19 T cell receptor beta chains derived from one specimen sequenced in a study of T cell repertoires in cytomegalovirus infection. TCRdb itself ran the reads through MiXCR, one entry per CDR3 protein. The sample lists around 540,000 distinct CDR3 sequences; 33% were seen once. The antigens for these receptors are not known. The material sequenced was cultured PBMCs, taken from culture after CMV antigen stimulation. Receptor source: a human donor in good health (CMV status not recorded). Some clones in this sample may be carry-over from other donors' samples.

This clonotype was picked up a small number of times. The V call is TRBV4-1, the J call TRBJ1-6; D is uncertain. From germline, CDR1 is MGHRA and CDR2 YSYEKL. The CDR3 spans 14 residues. V was trimmed by 1 base and J by 5 bases, leaving 6 bases between them. The CDR3 sequence is CASSQAEDNSPLHF. CDR3 sequence (DNA): TGCGCCAGCAGCCAAGCAGAGGATAATTCACCCCTCCACTTT.

The CDR3 DNA follows: TGTGCCAGCAGTCCGGCGGTAGCGGGAGCTGGTGAGCAGTTCTTC. Protein product: CASSPAVAGAGEQFF. J is TRBJ2-1 and V is TRBV12-3 or TRBV12-4; 9 bases fit TRBD2. J was trimmed by 9 bases and V by 5 bases; bases with no gene match: 11. CDR3 length equals 15 residues.

This chain uses TRBV6-5 with TRBJ2-7; D assignment may be TRBD1 or TRBD2 (5 bases each). This CDR3 region has 15 residues. The V end lost 0 bases, the J end lost 3 bases, and 12 bases lay between the germline ends. Germline V gene sequence: CDR1 MNHEY, CDR2 SVGAGI. DNA for the CDR3: TGTGCCAGCAGTTACTCGAACTCTGGGGGCTACGAGCAGTACGTC. This codes for CASSYSNSGGYEQYV.

J is TRBJ2-1 and V is TRBV4-1; TRBD2 is a possible D gene (6 bases). The CDR3 has 13 residues. V was trimmed by 3 bases and J by 12 bases, leaving 15 bases between them. Germline CDR1 reads MGHRA; CDR2 reads YSYEKL. The CDR3 loop is CASSQTRGERQFF. Here the CDR3 DNA reads TGCGCCAGCAGCCAGACTCGCGGGGAGCGGCAGTTCTTC.

This clonotype was picked up a small number of times. This chain's CDR3 is CATSRDRPTSSGANVLTF. The CDR3 DNA reads TGTGCCACCAGCAGAGATCGACCCACGAGCTCTGGGGCCAACGTCCTGACTTTC. This chain uses TRBV15 with TRBJ2-6; D gene ambiguous. Germline V gene data show CDR1 as LNHNV and CDR2 as YYDKDF (reference sequence). The CDR3 is made up of 18 amino acids. V was shortened by 0 bases and J by 0 bases, with 12 bases between the two germline ends.

In its sample, this clonotype was seen once. CDR3 residues: CSATPVSGREPGTQYF. CDR3 bases: TGCAGTGCAACCCCTGTATCTGGTCGGGAGCCGGGTACGCAGTATTTT. The chain recombines TRBV20-1 with TRBJ2-3; weak D call: TRBD2 (6 bases). The germline V and J ends were trimmed by 6 bases and 8 bases, with 27 bases remaining between them. The CDR3 covers 16 residues. The germline V gene has CDR1 DFQATT and CDR2 SNEGSKA (reference sequence).

This rearrangement joins TRBV4-3 to TRBJ2-3, with a weak D call TRBD2 (6 bases). The V end was cut by 1 base, the J end by 0 bases, with 8 bases between. CDR1 LGHNA and CDR2 YSLEER come from the germline V gene. The CDR3 is 15 residues long. This CDR3 reads CASSQVGTSTDTQYF. The CDR3 nucleotides read TGCGCCAGCAGCCAAGTTGGGACTAGCACAGATACGCAGTATTTT.

This chain joins TRBV12-3 or TRBV12-4 and TRBJ1-2; 7 nucleotides line up with TRBD1. The CDR3 has 13 amino acids. J lost 4 bases, V lost 5 bases, and 4 bases had no gene match. The CDR3 loop reads CASSPSGGYGYTF. CDR3 DNA: TGTGCCAGCAGTCCCTCAGGGGGCTATGGCTACACCTTC.

V gene TRBV12-3 or TRBV12-4 combines with J gene TRBJ1-1; tentatively, D is TRBD1 (5 bases). Trimming cost V 1 base and J 5 bases, with 11 bases left between them. The CDR3 covers 14 residues. The chain's CDR3 is CASSLVGGTTEAFF. CDR3 sequence (DNA): TGTGCCAGCAGTTTAGTCGGGGGAACGACTGAAGCTTTCTTT.

The genes are TRBV19 and TRBJ2-7; D unclear. Looked up from germline, CDR1 is LNHDA and CDR2 is SQIVND (reference sequence). Trimming stripped 7 bases from V and 1 base from J, with 14 bases between. CDR3 length equals 14 residues. The chain's CDR3 is CASTPGYGSYEQYF. CDR3 bases: TGTGCCAGTACCCCTGGGTACGGGTCCTACGAGCAGTACTTC.

This clonotype has a handful of counts. The CDR3 DNA reads TGTGCCAGCAGCTCCCAGGGGGCTGAAGCTTTCTTT. Protein: CASSSQGAEAFF. The chain combines TRBV7-2 with TRBJ1-1; 7 bases agree with TRBD1. The CDR3 length is 12 residues. Germline-derived CDR1 and CDR2 are SGHTA and FQGNSA. V was pared by 4 bases and J by 6 bases, with 2 bases of the junction left unmatched.

This clonotype has more than one count but fewer than ten. V usage is TRBV11-3 and J usage is TRBJ2-2; 11 bases are a match to TRBD2. CDR1 is SGHNT and CDR2 is YENEEA in the germline V gene. After removal of 5 bases from V and 6 bases from J, the junction contained 11 bases not matched to a gene. This CDR3 is built from 17 residues. The CDR3 here is CASSTTSGSTFAGELFF. The CDR3 DNA reads as TGTGCCAGCAGCACCACTAGCGGGAGTACCTTTGCCGGGGAGCTGTTTTTT.

This clonotype was observed a handful of times. V is TRBV9 and J is TRBJ2-1; the D gene is possibly TRBD2 (6 bases). This CDR3 contains 15 residues. CDR1 and CDR2 (germline): SGDLS, YYNGEE. The V end was cut by 3 bases, the J end by 3 bases, with 13 bases between. In nucleotides, the CDR3 is TGTGCCAGCAGCGGGAGCGGAGGGGTCTACAATGAGCAGTTCTTC. Protein: CASSGSGGVYNEQFF.

This clonotype was counted a few times. CDR3: CSVEAPGSFRTTADTQYF. DNA for the CDR3: TGCAGCGTTGAAGCTCCGGGTTCTTTTAGGACCACTGCAGATACGCAGTATTTT. The V and J genes are TRBV29-1 and TRBJ2-3; D is uncertain. The germline V and J ends were trimmed by 1 base and 4 bases, with 24 bases remaining between them. The CDR3 loop spans 18 amino acids. Germline V gives CDR1 SQVTM, CDR2 ANQGSEA.

This chain uses TRBV28 with TRBJ1-2, with 7 nucleotides matching TRBD1. The V and J ends lost 6 bases and 4 bases, in that order; junction bases with no gene match: 8. Germline V CDR1 and CDR2: MDHEN, SYDVKM. The CDR3 is 14 residues long. CDR3: CASRSGGGIYGYTF. The CDR3 nucleotides are TGTGCCAGCAGATCAGGGGGAGGCATCTATGGCTACACCTTC.

The chain is built from TRBV20-1 and TRBJ2-3; D is possibly TRBD2 (7 bases). This CDR3 spans 12 amino acids. The germline V gene encodes CDR1 DFQATT and CDR2 SNEGSKA (reference sequence). Here the CDR3 reads CCSGGGTDTQYF. Here the CDR3 DNA reads TGCTGTTCGGGGGGCGGCACAGATACGCAGTATTTT.

This clonotype was found a few times. This sequence joins TRBV15 and TRBJ2-5; D not certain. In germline, CDR1 is LNHNV, CDR2 YYDKDF (reference sequence). V was pared by 7 bases and J by 5 bases, with 14 bases between. The CDR3 extends over 13 amino acids. The CDR3 region is CATTDGTKETQYF. The CDR3 DNA reads TGTGCCACCACAGATGGTACAAAGGAGACCCAGTACTTC.

This sequence joins TRBV7-8 and TRBJ2-7; D might be TRBD1 (6 bases). CDR3 length: 14 residues. The germline V gene has CDR1 SGHVS and CDR2 FQNEAQ. V lost 5 bases, J lost 1 base, and 12 bases lay in between. CDR3 in DNA: TGTGCCAGCAGCCCCAGACAGGTATCCTACGAGCAGTACTTC. Protein: CASSPRQVSYEQYF.

This clonotype was found a few times. The chain employs TRBV12-3 or TRBV12-4 and TRBJ1-2, with D perhaps TRBD1 (5 bases). The CDR3 length is 13 residues. V was pared by 5 bases and J by 4 bases, with 11 bases between. As DNA, the CDR3 is TGTGCCAGCAGTCAATCGGGGGGCTATGGCTACACCTTC. It codes for CASSQSGGYGYTF.